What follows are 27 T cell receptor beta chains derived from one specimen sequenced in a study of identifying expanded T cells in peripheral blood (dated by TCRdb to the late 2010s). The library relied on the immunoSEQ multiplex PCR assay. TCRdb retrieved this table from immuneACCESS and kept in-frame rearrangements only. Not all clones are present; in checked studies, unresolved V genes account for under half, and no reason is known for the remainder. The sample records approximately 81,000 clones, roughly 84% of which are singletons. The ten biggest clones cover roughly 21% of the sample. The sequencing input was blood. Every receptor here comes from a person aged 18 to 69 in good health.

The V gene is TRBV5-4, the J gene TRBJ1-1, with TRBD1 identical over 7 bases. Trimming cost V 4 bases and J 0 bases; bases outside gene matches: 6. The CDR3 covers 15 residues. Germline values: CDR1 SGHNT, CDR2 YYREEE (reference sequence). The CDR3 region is CASSVKDRLNTEAFF. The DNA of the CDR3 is TGTGCCAGCAGCGTGAAGGACAGGCTGAACACTGAAGCTTTCTTT.

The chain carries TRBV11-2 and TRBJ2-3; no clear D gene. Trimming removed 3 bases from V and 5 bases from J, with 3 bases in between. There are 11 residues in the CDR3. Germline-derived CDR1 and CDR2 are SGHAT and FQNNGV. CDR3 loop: CASSFGDTQYF. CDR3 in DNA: TGTGCCAGCAGCTTTGGAGATACGCAGTATTTT.

CDR3 residues: CASSKAGPYEQYF. The CDR3 coding sequence is TGTGCCAGCAGTAAAGCGGGGCCCTACGAGCAGTACTTC. V is TRBV7-9 and J is TRBJ2-7; TRBD2 matches at 7 bases. The CDR3 is made up of 13 amino acids. Germline V gives CDR1 SEHNR, CDR2 FQNEAQ (reference sequence). Unmatched junction bases numbered 4, after V lost 6 bases and J lost 2 bases.

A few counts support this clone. CDR3 amino acids: CASSPSGSNDEQFF. CDR3 coding DNA: TGTGCCAGCAGCCCTAGCGGGAGTAATGATGAGCAGTTCTTC. V usage is TRBV7-9 and J usage is TRBJ2-1; 10 bases are shared with TRBD2. Germline lookup yields CDR1 SEHNR and CDR2 FQNEAQ (reference sequence). There are 14 residues in the CDR3. The V segment lost 5 bases and the J segment 8 bases; nucleotides outside the gene matches: 6.

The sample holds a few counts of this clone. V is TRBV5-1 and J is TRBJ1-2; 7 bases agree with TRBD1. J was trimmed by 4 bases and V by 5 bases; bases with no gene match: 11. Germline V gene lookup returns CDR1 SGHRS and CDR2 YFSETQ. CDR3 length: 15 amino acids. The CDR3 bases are TGCGCCAGCAGTCCTACAGGGGTTGGAACCTATGGCTACACCTTC. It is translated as CASSPTGVGTYGYTF.

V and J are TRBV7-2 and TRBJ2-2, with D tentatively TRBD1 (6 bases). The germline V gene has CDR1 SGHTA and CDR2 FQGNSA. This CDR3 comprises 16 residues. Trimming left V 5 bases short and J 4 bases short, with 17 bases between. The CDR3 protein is CASSPTRTEGTGELFF. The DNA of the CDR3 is TGTGCCAGCAGCCCGACGAGGACAGAAGGCACCGGGGAGCTGTTTTTT.

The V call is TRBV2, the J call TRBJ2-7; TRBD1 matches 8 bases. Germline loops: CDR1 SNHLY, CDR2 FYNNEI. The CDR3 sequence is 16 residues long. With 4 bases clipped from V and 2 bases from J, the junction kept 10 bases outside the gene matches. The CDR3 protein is CASSVGTGNIPYEQYF. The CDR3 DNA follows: TGTGCCAGCAGTGTTGGGACAGGTAATATTCCCTACGAGCAGTACTTC.

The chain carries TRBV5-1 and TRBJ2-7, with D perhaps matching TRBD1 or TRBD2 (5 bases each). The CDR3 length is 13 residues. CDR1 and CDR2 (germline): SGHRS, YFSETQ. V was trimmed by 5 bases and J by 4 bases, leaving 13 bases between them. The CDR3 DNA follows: TGCGCCAGCAGTTCTGATGGGGGTTACGAGCAGTACTTC. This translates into CASSSDGGYEQYF.

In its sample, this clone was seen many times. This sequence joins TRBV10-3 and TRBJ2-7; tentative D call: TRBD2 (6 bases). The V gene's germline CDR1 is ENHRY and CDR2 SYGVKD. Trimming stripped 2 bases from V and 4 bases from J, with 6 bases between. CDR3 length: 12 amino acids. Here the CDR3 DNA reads TGTGCCATCAGTGAGGGGGGGTACGAGCAGTACTTC. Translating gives CAISEGGYEQYF.

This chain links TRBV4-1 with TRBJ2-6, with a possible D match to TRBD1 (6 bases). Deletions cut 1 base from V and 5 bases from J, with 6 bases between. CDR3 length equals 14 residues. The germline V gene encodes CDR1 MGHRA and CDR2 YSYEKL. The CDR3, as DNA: TGCGCCAGCAGCCAAGGGGACAGGGCCAACGTCCTGACTTTC. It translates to CASSQGDRANVLTF.

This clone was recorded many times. CDR3 sequence reads: CASSLAGNTDTQYF. The CDR3, as DNA: TGTGCCAGCAGCTTAGCGGGAAACACAGATACGCAGTATTTT. The chain joins TRBV7-2 to TRBJ2-3; D remains unclear. The V end lost 0 bases, the J end lost 2 bases, and 6 bases lay between the germline ends. Germline V gives CDR1 SGHTA, CDR2 FQGNSA. The CDR3 has 14 amino acids. Drawing the rest from reference TRBV7-2 and TRBJ2-3, the complete variable domain is GAGVSQSPSNKVTEKGKDVELRCDPISGHTALYWYRQSLGQGLEFLIYFQGNSAPDKSGLPSDRFSAERTGGSVSTLTIQRTQQEDSAVYLCASSLAGNTDTQYFGPGTRLTVL.

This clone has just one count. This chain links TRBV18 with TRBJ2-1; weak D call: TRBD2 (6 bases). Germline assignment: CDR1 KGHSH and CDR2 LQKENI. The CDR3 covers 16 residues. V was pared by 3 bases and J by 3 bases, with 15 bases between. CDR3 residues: CASSPFPGVGYNEQFF. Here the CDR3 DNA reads TGTGCCAGCTCACCCTTTCCGGGAGTCGGCTACAATGAGCAGTTCTTC. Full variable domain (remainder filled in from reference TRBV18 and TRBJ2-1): NAGVMQNPRHLVRRRGQEARLRCSPMKGHSHVYWYRQLPEEGLKFMVYLQKENIIDESGMPKERFSAEFPKEGPSILRIQQVVRGDSAAYFCASSPFPGVGYNEQFFGPGTRLTVL.

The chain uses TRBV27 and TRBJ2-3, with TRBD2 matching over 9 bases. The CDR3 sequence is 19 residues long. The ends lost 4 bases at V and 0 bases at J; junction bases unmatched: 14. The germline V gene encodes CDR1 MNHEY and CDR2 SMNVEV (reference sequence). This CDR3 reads CASSSPRLAGLSSTDTQYF. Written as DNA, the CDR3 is TGTGCCAGCAGTTCCCCCCGGCTAGCGGGGTTATCTAGCACAGATACGCAGTATTTT.

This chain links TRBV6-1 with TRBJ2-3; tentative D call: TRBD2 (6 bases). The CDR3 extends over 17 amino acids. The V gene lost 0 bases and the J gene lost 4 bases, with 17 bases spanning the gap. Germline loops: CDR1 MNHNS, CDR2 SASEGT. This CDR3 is CASSEARGGWGSDTQYF. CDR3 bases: TGTGCCAGCAGTGAAGCGCGGGGCGGCTGGGGCTCAGATACGCAGTATTTT.

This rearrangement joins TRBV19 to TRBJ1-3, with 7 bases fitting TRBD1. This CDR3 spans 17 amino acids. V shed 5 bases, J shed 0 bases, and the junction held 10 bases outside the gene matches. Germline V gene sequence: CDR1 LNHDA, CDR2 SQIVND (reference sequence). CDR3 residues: CASSFAYRGNSGNTIYF. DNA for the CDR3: TGTGCCAGTAGTTTCGCTTACAGGGGTAACTCTGGAAACACCATATATTTT.

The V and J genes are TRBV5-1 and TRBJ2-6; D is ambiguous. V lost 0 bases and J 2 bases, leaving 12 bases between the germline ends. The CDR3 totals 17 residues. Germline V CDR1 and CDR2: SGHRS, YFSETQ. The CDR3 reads CASSLVPGMAGANVLTF. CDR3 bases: TGCGCCAGCAGCTTGGTTCCAGGAATGGCTGGGGCCAACGTCCTGACTTTC.

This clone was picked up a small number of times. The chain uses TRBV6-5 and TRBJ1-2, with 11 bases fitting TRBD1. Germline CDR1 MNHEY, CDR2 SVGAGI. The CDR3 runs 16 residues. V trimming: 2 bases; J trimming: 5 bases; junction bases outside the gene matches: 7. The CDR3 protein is CASSYLRTGGGYGYTF. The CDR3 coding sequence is TGTGCCAGCAGTTACCTTCGGACAGGGGGCGGGTATGGCTACACCTTC.

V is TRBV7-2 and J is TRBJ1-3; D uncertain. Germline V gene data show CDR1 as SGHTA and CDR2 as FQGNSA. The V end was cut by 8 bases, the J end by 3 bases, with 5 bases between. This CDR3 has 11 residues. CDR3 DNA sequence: TGTGCCAGCGGGTTTGGAAACACCATATATTTT. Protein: CASGFGNTIYF.

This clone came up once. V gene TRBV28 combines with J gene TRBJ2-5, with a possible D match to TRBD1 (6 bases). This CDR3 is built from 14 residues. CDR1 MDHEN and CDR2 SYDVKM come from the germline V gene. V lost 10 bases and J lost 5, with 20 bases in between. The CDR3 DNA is TGTGCCACCACGGGACACGTGCCGCCGGAGACCCAGTACTTC. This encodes CATTGHVPPETQYF.

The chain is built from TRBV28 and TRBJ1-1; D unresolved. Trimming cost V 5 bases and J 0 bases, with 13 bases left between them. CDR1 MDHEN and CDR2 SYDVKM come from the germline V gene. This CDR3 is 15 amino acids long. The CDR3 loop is CASSQTAGMNTEAFF. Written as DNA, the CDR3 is TGTGCCAGCAGTCAAACCGCGGGGATGAACACTGAAGCTTTCTTT.

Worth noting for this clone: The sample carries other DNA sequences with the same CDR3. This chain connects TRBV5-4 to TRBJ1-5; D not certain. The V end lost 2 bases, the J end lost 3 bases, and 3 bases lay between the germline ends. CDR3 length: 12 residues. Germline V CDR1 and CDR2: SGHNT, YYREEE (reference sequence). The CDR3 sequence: CASSLDNQPQHF. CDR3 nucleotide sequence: TGTGCCAGCAGCTTAGACAATCAGCCCCAGCATTTT. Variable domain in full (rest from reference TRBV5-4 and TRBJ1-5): ETGVTQSPTHLIKTRGQQVTLRCSSQSGHNTVSWYQQALGQGPQFIFQYYREEENGRGNFPPRFSGLQFPNYSSELNVNALELDDSALYLCASSLDNQPQHFGDGTRLSIL.

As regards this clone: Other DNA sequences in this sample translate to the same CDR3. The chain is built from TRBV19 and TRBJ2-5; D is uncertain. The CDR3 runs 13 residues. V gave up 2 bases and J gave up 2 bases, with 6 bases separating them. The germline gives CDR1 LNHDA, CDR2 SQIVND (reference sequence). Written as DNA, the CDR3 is TGTGCCAGTAGTATACAGGATCAAGAGACCCAGTACTTC. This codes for CASSIQDQETQYF.

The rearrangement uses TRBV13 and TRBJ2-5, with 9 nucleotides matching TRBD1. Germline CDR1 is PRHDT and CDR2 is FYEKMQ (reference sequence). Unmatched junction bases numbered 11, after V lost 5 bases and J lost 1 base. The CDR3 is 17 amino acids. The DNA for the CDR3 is TGTGCCAGCAGCCCTCCCCCGGGACAGGGATCCCAAGAGACCCAGTACTTC. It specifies CASSPPPGQGSQETQYF.

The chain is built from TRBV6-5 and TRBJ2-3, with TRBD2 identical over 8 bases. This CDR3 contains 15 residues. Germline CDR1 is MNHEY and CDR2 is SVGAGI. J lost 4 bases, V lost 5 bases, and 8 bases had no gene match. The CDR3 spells CASSQSGRGSDTQYF. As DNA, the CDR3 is TGTGCCAGCAGTCAGAGCGGGAGAGGGTCAGATACGCAGTATTTT.

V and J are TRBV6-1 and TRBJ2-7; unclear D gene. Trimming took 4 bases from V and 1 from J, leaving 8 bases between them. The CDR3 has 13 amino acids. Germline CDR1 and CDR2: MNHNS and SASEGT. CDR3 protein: CASSAQPSYEQYF. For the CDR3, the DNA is TGTGCCAGCAGTGCCCAGCCTTCCTACGAGCAGTACTTC.

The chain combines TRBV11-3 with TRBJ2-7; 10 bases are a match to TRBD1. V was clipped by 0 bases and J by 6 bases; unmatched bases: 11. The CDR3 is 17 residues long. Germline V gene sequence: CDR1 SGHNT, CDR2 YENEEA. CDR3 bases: TGTGCCAGCAGCTTAGATGACAGGGGGCGTAACGTTGCCGAGCAGTACTTC. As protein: CASSLDDRGRNVAEQYF.

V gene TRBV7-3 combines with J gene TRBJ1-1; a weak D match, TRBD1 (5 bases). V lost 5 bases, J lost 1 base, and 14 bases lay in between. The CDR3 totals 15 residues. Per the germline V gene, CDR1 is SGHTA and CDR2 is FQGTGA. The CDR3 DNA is TGTGCCAGCAGCGAAGACAGCGTTCAGAACACTGAAGCTTTCTTT. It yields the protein CASSEDSVQNTEAFF. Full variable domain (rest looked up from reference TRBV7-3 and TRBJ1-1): GAGVSQTPSNKVTEKGKYVELRCDPISGHTALYWYRQSLGQGPEFLIYFQGTGAADDSGLPNDRFFAVRPEGSVSTLKIQRTERGDSAVYLCASSEDSVQNTEAFFGQGTRLTVV.